The clone carrying this TCR beta chain appeared many times. Its matching antigen is unknown. This sample is drawn from a study of T cells after yellow fever vaccination. The wider study: The authors prepared low-cell-number fractions using SMART-Seq v4 Ultra Low Input.

By 5'RACE template switching, TCR cDNA was produced, with a universal primer site and UMIs added in the process. TCRdb fed the 5' RACE reads into MiXCR, producing one record per CDR3 protein. The profile shows around 310,000 distinct CDR3 sequences, around 4% of them singletons. This CDR3 is built from 14 residues. Trimming left V 5 bases short and J 8 bases short, with 15 bases between. Germline V lookup: CDR1 SGHVS, CDR2 FQNEAQ. Study conclusions and caveats: On re-exposure, the response was weaker but peaked faster, at day 5 versus 15.

This chain uses TRBV7-8 with TRBJ1-4; D perhaps matches TRBD1 (6 bases). This sequence originates from a man aged 18-30 years who received the YFV17D yellow fever vaccine. The sequenced sample was PBMCs, obtained on the day of the yellow fever booster vaccination. The CDR3 DNA reads as TGTGCCAGCAGCGCTAGGGGGGACGAGGAAAAACTGTTTTTT. It encodes CASSARGDEEKLFF.